The entry that follows covers one T cell receptor (beta chain) sequence. Its specificity is unknown. The sample originates from a study of cytomegalovirus exposure and HLA in healthy donors. The CDR3 is 11 residues long. The trim removed 7 bases at V and 11 bases at J, leaving 10 bases unmatched. Germline values: CDR1 SQVTM, CDR2 ANQGSEA. Study-wide results and limits: A link between a missense DCLRE1C variant and TCR beta V- and J-gene trimming emerged from a later analysis.

Amplification used 60 Vbeta primers and 13 Jbeta primers. Clones were sequenced by immunoSEQ multiplex PCR, and TCRdb holds only the in-frame ones, with some missing. The table has over 100,000 clones, roughly 70% seen once. The source material was PBMCs. The chain uses TRBV29-1 and TRBJ1-1, with TRBD1 matching over 7 bases. The source of this sequence is a woman aged 25 to 39 in good health and CMV-seronegative. In nucleotides, the CDR3 is TGCAGCGCCTCTAACAGGGGCGAGGCTTTCTTT. This translates into CSASNRGEAFF.